This T cell receptor beta chain was sequenced in a study of blood T cell repertoires in COVID-19. For the study at large: T cells, B-cell-depleted T cells, or PBMCs supplied cDNA or gDNA.

Authors' analysis steps: For nucleated cells, counts were estimated from reference gene primer amplification. The assay was immunoSEQ multiplex PCR, and TCRdb's table has in-frame clones only and misses some. V, J and clone size derive from that table, while D and trimming were established from the DNA sequence. The sample lists roughly 100,000 clones, about 80% occurring once. Trimming removed 0 bases at V and 7 bases at J, with 13 bases between. Looked up from germline, CDR1 is KGHSH and CDR2 is LQKENI. This CDR3 has 14 amino acids. The rearrangement links TRBV18 to TRBJ2-7; D may be TRBD1 (6 bases). The sample was peripheral blood. This receptor was obtained from a human donor in a cohort sampled during active or convalescent COVID-19. The CDR3 DNA is TGTGCCAGCTCACCACCGACTACCCAGGGGGAGCAGTACTTC. Protein sequence: CASSPPTTQGEQYF. Complete variable domain (other parts from reference TRBV18 and TRBJ2-7): NAGVMQNPRHLVRRRGQEARLRCSPMKGHSHVYWYRQLPEEGLKFMVYLQKENIIDESGMPKERFSAEFPKEGPSILRIQQVVRGDSAAYFCASSPPTTQGEQYFGPGTRLTVT.